This T cell receptor (beta chain) was identified during a study of blood T cell repertoires in COVID-19. As originally analysed: Amplified reference gene primers provided the basis for estimating nucleated cell counts. The method was immunoSEQ multiplex PCR; TCRdb's version includes in-frame clones alone and lacks a portion of them. Clone size and the V and J calls come from that table; the DNA yielded D and trimming. The sample lists about 22,000 clones, 80% to 90% seen once, with about a quarter in the top ten. Germline CDR1 is SGHNT and CDR2 is YENEEA. Trimming took off 5 bases at V and 3 bases at J, with 11 bases between the two ends. The CDR3 is 13 residues long.

The TCR sequence derives from a human donor with active COVID-19. The donor label of this sample is uncertain. The sequencing sample was made of peripheral blood. V usage is TRBV11-3 and J usage is TRBJ2-7; possible D gene TRBD1, 6 bases. As DNA, the CDR3 is TGTGCCAGCAGCCGCAGGGGTCTCTACGAGCAGTACTTC. Its translation: CASSRRGLYEQYF.